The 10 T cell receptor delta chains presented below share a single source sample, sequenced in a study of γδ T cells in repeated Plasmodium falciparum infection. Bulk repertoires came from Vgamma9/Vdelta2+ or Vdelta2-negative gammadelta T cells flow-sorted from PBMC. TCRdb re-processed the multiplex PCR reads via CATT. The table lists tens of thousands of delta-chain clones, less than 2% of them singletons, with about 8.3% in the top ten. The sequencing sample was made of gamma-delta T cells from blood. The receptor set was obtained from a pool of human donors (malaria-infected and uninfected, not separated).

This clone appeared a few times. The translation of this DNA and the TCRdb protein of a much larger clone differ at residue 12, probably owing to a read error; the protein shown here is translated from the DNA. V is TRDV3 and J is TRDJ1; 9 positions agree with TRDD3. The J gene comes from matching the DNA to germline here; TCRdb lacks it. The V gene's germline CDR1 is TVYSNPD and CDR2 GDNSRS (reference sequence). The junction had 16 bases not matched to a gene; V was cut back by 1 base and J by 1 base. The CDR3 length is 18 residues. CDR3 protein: CAFNRGRWGIKATDKLIF. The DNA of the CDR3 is TGTGCCTTTAACAGGGGTCGTTGGGGGATAAAGGCCACCGATAAACTCATCTTT.

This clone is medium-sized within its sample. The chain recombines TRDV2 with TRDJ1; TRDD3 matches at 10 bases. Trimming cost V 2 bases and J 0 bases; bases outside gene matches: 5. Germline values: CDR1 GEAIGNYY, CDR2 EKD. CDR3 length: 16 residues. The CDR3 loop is CACDRLGDAYTDKLIF. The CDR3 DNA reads TGTGCCTGTGACAGACTGGGGGATGCGTACACCGATAAACTCATCTTT.

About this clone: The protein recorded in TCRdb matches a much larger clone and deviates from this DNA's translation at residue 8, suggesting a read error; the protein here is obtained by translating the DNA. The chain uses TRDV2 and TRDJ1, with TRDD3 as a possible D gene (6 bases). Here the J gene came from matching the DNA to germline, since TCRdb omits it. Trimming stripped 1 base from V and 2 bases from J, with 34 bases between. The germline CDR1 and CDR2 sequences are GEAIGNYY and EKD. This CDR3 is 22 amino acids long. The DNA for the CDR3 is TGTGCCTGTGACACGCCGGTACGGGGGGACCACCGTCCGCCTCCGGGGACCGATAAACTCATCTTT. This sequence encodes CACDTPVRGDHRPPPGTDKLIF.

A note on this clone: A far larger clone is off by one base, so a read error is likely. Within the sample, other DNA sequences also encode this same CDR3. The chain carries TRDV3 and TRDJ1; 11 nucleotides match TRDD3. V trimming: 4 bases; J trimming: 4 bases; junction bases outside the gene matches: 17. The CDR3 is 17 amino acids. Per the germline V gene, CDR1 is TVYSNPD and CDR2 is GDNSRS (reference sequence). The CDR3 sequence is CASHAASGGYCHDKLIF. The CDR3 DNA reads TGTGCCTCCCATGCCGCCTCTGGGGGATACTGTCACGATAAACTCATCTTT. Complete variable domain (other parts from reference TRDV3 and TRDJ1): CDKVTQSSPDQTVASGSEVVLLCTYDTVYSNPDLFWYRIRPDYSFQFVFYGDNSRSEGADFTQGRFSVKHILTQKAFHLVISPVRTEDSATYYCASHAASGGYCHDKLIFGKGTRVTVEP.

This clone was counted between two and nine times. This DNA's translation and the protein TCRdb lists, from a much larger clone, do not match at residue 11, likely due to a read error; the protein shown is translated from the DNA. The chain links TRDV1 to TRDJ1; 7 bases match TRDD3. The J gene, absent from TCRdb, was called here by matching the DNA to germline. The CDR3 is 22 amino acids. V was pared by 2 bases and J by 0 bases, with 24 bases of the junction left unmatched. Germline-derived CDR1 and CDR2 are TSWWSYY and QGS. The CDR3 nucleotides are TGTGCTCTTGGGGAAACCGGCTTCCCACCGGCTAGGGGGATTTCGTACACCGATAAACTCATCTTT. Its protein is CALGETGFPPARGISYTDKLIF.

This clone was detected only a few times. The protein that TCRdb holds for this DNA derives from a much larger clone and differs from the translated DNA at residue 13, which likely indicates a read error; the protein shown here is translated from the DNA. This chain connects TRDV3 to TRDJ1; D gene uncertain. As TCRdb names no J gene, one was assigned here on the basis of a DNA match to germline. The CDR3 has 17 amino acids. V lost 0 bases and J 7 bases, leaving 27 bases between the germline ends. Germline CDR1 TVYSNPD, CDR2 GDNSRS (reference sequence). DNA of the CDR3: TGTGCCTTTAGGGACACCTTTCCCCTGTACACTACCAGTAAACTCATCTTT. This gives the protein CAFRDTFPLYTTSKLIF.

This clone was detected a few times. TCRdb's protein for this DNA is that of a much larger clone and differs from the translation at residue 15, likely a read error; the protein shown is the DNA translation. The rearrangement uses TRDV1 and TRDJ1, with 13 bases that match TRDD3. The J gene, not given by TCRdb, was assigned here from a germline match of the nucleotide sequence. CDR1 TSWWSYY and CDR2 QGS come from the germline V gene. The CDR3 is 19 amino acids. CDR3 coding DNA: TGTGCTCTCAATCACAAGGCAAACTGGGGGATACGGCCCACCGGTAAACTCATCTTT. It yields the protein CALNHKANWGIRPTGKLIF.

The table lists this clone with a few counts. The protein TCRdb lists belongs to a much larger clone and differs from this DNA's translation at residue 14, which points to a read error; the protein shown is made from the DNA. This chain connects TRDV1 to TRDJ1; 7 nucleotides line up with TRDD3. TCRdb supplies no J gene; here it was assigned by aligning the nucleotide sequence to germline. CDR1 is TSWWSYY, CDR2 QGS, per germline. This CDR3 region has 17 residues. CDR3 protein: CALGEPPYGGIPDRLIF. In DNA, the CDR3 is TGTGCTCTTGGGGAACCGCCCTACGGGGGGATCCCAGATAGACTCATCTTT.

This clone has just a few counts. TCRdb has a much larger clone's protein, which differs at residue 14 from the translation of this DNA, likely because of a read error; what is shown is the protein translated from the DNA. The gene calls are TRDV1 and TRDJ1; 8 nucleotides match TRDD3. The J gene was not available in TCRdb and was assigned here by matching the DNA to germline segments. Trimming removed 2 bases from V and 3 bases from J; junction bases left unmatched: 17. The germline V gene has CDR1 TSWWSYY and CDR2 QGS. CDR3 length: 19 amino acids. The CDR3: CALGEGGPGLGEYADKLIF. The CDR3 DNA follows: TGTGCTCTTGGGGAAGGAGGTCCGGGGCTGGGGGAGTACGCCGATAAACTCATCTTT.

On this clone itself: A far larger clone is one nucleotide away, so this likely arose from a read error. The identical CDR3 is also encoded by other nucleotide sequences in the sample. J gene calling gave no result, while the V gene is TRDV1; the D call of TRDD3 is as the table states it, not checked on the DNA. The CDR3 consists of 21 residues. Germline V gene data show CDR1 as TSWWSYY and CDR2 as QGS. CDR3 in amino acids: CALGVSFFFLQGGYANDKLIF. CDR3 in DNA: TGTGCTCTTGGGGTCTCCTTCTTCTTCCTACAAGGGGGATACGCGAACGATAAGCTCATCTTT.